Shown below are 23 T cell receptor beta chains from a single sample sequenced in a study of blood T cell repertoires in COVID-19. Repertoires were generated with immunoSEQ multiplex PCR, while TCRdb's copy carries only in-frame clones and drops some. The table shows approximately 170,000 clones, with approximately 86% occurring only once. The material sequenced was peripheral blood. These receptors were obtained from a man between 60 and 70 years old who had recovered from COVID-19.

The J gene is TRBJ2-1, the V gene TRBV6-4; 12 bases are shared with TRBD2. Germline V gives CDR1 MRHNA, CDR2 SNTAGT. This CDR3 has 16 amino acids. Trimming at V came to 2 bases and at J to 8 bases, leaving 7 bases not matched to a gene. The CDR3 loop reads CASSDRTPSGGDEQFF. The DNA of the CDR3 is TGTGCCAGCAGTGACAGAACGCCTAGCGGGGGGGATGAGCAGTTCTTC.

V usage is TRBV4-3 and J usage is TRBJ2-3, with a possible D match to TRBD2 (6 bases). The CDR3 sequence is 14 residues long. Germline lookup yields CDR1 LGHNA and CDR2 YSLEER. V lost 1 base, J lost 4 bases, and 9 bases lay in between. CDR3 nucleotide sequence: TGCGCCAGCAGCCAAGGTCCTAGCGCAGATACGCAGTATTTT. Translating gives CASSQGPSADTQYF.

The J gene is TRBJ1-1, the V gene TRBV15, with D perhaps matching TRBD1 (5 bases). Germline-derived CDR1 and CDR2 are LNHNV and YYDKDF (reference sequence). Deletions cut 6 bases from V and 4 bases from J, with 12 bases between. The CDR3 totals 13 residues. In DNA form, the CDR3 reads TGTGCCACCAGGGCAGGGCTGGGCACTGAAGCTTTCTTT. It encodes CATRAGLGTEAFF.

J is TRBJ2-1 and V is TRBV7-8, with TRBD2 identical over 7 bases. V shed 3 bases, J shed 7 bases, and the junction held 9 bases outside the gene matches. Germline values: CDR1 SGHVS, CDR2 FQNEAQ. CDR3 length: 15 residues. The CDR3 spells CASSFGLGSPNEQFF. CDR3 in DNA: TGTGCCAGCAGCTTCGGACTAGGTTCTCCGAATGAGCAGTTCTTC.

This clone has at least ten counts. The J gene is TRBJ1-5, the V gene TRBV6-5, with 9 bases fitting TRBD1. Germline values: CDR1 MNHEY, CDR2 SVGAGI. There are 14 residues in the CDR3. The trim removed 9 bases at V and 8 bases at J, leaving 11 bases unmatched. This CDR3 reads CASRLQGALEPQHF. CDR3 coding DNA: TGTGCCAGTAGGTTACAGGGGGCTTTAGAGCCCCAGCATTTT.

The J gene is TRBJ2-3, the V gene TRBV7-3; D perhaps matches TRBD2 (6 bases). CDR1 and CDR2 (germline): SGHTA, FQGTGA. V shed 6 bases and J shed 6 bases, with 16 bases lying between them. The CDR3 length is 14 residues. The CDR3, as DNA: TGTGCCAGCAGTCCGACTACCCGGGGGGATACGCAGTATTTT. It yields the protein CASSPTTRGDTQYF.

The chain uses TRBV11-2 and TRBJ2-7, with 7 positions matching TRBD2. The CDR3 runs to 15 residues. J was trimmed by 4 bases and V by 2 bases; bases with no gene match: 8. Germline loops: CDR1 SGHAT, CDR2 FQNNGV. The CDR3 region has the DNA TGTGCCAGCAGCTTATTGTGGACTAGGGTATACGAGCAGTACTTC. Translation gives CASSLLWTRVYEQYF.

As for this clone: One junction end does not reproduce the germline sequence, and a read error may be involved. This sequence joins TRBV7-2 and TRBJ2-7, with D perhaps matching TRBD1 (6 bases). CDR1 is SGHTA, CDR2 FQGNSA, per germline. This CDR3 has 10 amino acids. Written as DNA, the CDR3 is TGTGCCAGCAGCAACAGGGTTCTGGTCTTC. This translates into CASSNRVLVF. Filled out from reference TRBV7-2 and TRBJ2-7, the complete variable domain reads GAGVSQSPSNKVTEKGKDVELRCDPISGHTALYWYRQSLGQGLEFLIYFQGNSAPDKSGLPSDRFSAERTGGSVSTLTIQRTQQEDSAVYLCASSNRVLVFGPGTRLTVT.

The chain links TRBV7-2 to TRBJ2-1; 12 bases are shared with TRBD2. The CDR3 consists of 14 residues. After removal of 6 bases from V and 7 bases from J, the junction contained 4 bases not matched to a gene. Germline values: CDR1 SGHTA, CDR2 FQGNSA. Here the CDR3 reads CASSRLAGVNEQFF. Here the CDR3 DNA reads TGTGCCAGCAGTCGACTAGCGGGGGTAAATGAGCAGTTCTTC.

DNA of the CDR3: TGTGCCAGCTCACCCGACACCTGGACAGTTGGGGCCAACGTCCTGACTTTC. The encoded protein is CASSPDTWTVGANVLTF. The chain links TRBV18 to TRBJ2-6, with D possibly being TRBD1 (6 bases). The V gene lost 3 bases and the J gene lost 3 bases, with 15 bases spanning the gap. CDR3 length: 17 residues. Germline V gene sequence: CDR1 KGHSH, CDR2 LQKENI.

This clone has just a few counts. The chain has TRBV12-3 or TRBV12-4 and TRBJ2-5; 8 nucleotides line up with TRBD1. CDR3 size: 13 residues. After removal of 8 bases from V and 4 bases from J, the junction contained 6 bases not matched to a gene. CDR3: CASHQTGGETQYF. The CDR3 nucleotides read TGTGCCAGCCACCAAACAGGGGGAGAGACCCAGTACTTC.

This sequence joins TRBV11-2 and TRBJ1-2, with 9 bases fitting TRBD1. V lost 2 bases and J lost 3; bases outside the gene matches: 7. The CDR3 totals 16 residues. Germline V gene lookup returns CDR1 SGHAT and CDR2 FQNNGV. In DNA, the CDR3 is TGTGCCAGCAGCTTAAGCCCTAGGACAGGGGACTATGGCTACACCTTC. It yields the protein CASSLSPRTGDYGYTF.

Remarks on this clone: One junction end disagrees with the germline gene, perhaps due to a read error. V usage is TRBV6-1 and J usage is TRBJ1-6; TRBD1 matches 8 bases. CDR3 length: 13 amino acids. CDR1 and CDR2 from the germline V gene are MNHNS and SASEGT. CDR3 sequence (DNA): TGTGCCAGCAGTGAAGCGGACAGGGTGGCCCACCGCTTT. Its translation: CASSEADRVAHRF.

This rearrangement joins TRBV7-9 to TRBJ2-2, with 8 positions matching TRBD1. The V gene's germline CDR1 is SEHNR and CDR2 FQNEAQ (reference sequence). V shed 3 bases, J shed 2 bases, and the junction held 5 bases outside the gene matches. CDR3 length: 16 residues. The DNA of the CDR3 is TGTGCCAGCAGCTTGCGGGCAGGGGGCAACACCGGGGAGCTGTTTTTT. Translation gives CASSLRAGGNTGELFF.

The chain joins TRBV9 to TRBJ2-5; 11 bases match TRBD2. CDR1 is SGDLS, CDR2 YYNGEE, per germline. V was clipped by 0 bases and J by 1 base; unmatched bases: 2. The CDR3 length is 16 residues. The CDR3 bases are TGTGCCAGCAGCGTAGCTAGCGGGGGGTTCCAAGAGACCCAGTACTTC. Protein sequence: CASSVASGGFQETQYF.

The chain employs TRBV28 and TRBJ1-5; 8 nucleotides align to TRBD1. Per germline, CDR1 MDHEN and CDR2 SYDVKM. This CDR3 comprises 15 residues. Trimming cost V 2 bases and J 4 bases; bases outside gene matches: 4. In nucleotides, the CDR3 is TGTGCCAGCAGTTTACCCACAGGGGGGAATCAGCCCCAGCATTTT. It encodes CASSLPTGGNQPQHF.

CDR3 protein: CASSPFGVPTQYF. The CDR3 DNA is TGTGCCAGCAGCCCCTTCGGGGTTCCTACGCAGTATTTT. The chain has TRBV6-5 and TRBJ2-3; D possibly corresponds to TRBD2 (5 bases). The V gene lost 6 bases and the J gene lost 8 bases, with 15 bases spanning the gap. The germline gives CDR1 MNHEY, CDR2 SVGAGI. The CDR3 is 13 amino acids.

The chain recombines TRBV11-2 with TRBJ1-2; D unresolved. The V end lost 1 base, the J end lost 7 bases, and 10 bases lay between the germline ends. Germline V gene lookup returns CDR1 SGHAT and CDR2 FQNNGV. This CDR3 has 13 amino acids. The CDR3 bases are TGTGCCAGCAGCTTAGGGGAGGGAGTTGGCTACACCTTC. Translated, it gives CASSLGEGVGYTF.

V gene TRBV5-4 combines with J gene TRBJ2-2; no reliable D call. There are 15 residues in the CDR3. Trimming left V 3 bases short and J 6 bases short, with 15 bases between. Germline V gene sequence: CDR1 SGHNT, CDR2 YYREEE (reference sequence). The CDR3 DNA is TGTGCCAGCAGCTCCGAGACACAGATCGCCGGGGAGCTGTTTTTT. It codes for CASSSETQIAGELFF.

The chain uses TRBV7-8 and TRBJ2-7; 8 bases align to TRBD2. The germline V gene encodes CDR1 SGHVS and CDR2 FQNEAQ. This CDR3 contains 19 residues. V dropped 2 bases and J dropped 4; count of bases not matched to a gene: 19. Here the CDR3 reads CASSLLRGGIFGSVYEQYF. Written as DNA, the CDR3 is TGTGCCAGCAGCTTATTACGGGGGGGAATTTTCGGATCCGTGTACGAGCAGTACTTC.

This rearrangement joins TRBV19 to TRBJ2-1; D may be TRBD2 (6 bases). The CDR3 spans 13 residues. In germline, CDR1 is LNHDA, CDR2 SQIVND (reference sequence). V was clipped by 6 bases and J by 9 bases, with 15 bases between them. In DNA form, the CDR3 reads TGTGCCAGTAGCTCCGGAGGGACCGTTGAGCAGTTCTTC. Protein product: CASSSGGTVEQFF.

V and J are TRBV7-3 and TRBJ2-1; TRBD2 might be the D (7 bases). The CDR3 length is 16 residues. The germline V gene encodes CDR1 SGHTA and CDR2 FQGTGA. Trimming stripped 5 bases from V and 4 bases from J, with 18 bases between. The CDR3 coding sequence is TGTGCCAGCAGCCTCCCCGGGGGGCCTCCTTACAATGAGCAGTTCTTC. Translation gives CASSLPGGPPYNEQFF.

The CDR3 loop reads CASSTTGSTEAFF. The CDR3 DNA reads TGTGCCAGCAGCACAACCGGGAGCACTGAAGCTTTCTTT. The chain is built from TRBV11-3 and TRBJ1-1, with D hard to call. CDR1 and CDR2 (germline): SGHNT, YENEEA. The CDR3 spans 13 residues. Between the trimmed V and J ends, which lost 5 bases and 4 bases, there was a span of 11 bases.